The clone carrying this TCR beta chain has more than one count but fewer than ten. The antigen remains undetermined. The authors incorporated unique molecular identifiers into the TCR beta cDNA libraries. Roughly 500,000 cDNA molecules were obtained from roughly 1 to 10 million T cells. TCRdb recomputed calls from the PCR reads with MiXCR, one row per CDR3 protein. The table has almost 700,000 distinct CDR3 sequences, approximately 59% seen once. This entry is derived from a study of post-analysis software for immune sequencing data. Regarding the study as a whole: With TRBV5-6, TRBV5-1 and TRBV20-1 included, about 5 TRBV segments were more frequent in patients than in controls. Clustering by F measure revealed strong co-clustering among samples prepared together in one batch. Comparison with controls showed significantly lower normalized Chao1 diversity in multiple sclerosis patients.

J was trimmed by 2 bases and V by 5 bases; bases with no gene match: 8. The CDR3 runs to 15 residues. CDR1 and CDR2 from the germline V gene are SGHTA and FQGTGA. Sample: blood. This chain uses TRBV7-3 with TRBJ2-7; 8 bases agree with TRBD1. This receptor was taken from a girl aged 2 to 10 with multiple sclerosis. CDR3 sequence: CASSPAPRGPYEQYF. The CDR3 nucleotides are TGTGCCAGCAGCCCCGCCCCCAGGGGGCCCTACGAGCAGTACTTC.